The 15 T cell receptor beta chains below come from one sample, sequenced in a study of T cell repertoires in cytomegalovirus infection. TCRdb passed the reads through MiXCR, listing each CDR3 protein once. The data hold hundreds of thousands of distinct CDR3 sequences, with more than 20% observed a single time. The sample comprised CD8+ T cells from PBMCs. These receptors were taken from a human donor in good health (CMV status not recorded). Some clones in this sample may be carry-over from other donors' samples.

This clonotype was counted a few times. The chain joins TRBV19 to TRBJ2-7, with D possibly matching TRBD1 (6 bases). Trimming took off 3 bases at V and 3 bases at J, with 9 bases between the two ends. This CDR3 region has 13 residues. Looked up from germline, CDR1 is LNHDA and CDR2 is SQIVND (reference sequence). In DNA, the CDR3 is TGTGCCAGTAGTATGGGACACCTCTACGAGCAGTACTTC. The encoded protein is CASSMGHLYEQYF.

This clonotype has only a few counts. This chain links TRBV7-9 with TRBJ1-2, with D tentatively TRBD1 (5 bases). This CDR3 comprises 13 residues. CDR1 and CDR2 (germline): SEHNR, FQNEAQ (reference sequence). Trimming stripped 4 bases from V and 8 bases from J, with 14 bases between. CDR3 nucleotides: TGTGCCAGCAGCTCCCAGCCGGGGGACGGCTACACCTTC. Residues: CASSSQPGDGYTF. The full variable domain, completed using reference TRBV7-9 and TRBJ1-2, is DTGVSQNPRHKITKRGQNVTFRCDPISEHNRLYWYRQTLGQGPEFLTYFQNEAQLEKSRLLSDRFSAERPKGSFSTLEIQRTEQGDSAMYLCASSSQPGDGYTFGSGTRLTVV.

In its sample, this clonotype was seen many times. The V and J genes are TRBV7-8 and TRBJ2-3; D is unresolved. Trimming left V 2 bases short and J 0 bases short, with 15 bases between. This CDR3 contains 17 residues. Germline V gives CDR1 SGHVS, CDR2 FQNEAQ. DNA for the CDR3: TGTGCCAGCAGCTTAAGTGGGAAAAGTTCTAGCACAGATACGCAGTATTTT. Its translation: CASSLSGKSSSTDTQYF.

The table lists this clonotype with many counts. The gene calls are TRBV7-6 and TRBJ1-3; perhaps TRBD1 as D (5 bases). The CDR3 extends over 15 amino acids. Germline values: CDR1 SGHVS, CDR2 FNYEAQ. Between the trimmed V and J ends, which lost 4 bases and 0 bases, there was a span of 10 bases. This CDR3 is CASSSEDNSGNTIYF. As DNA, the CDR3 is TGTGCCAGCAGCTCAGAGGACAACTCTGGAAACACCATATATTTT.

This clonotype turned up a few times. The chain combines TRBV7-6 with TRBJ2-3; weak D call: TRBD2 (7 bases). Trimming stripped 3 bases from V and 4 bases from J, with 14 bases between. Germline CDR1 is SGHVS and CDR2 is FNYEAQ. CDR3 length: 15 residues. The CDR3 coding sequence is TGTGCCAGCAGCTTCTTCGGGGGGCAGGCAGATACGCAGTATTTT. The encoded protein is CASSFFGGQADTQYF.

Ten or more counts support this clonotype. The gene calls are TRBV5-6 and TRBJ1-2, with D perhaps matching TRBD1 (5 bases). V gave up 4 bases and J gave up 8 bases, with 12 bases separating them. Germline V gene sequence: CDR1 SGHDT, CDR2 YYEEEE. The CDR3 is 12 residues long. CDR3 coding DNA: TGTGCCAGCAGCGAACAGGTTCGGGGCTACACCTTC. Translated, it gives CASSEQVRGYTF.

The V call is TRBV18, the J call TRBJ2-1, with D perhaps matching TRBD2 (7 bases). The germline V gene has CDR1 KGHSH and CDR2 LQKENI. The CDR3 runs to 15 residues. The V and J ends lost 1 base and 7 bases respectively, with 14 bases between them. Here the CDR3 DNA reads TGTGCCAGCTCACCACAGGCGGGGGCCAGGAATGAGCAGTTCTTC. Its translation is CASSPQAGARNEQFF.

This clonotype was seen repeatedly, ten times or more. V gene TRBV7-2 combines with J gene TRBJ1-5, with D possibly matching TRBD1 (6 bases). Per germline, CDR1 SGHTA and CDR2 FQGNSA. V shed 3 bases and J shed 6 bases, with 12 bases lying between them. This CDR3 has 14 amino acids. The CDR3 reads CASSLGLGGQPQHF. In DNA form, the CDR3 reads TGTGCCAGCAGCTTGGGACTAGGGGGTCAGCCCCAGCATTTT.

The V and J genes are TRBV11-3 and TRBJ2-5; the D is unclear. V was trimmed by 1 base and J by 4 bases, leaving 10 bases between them. This CDR3 comprises 14 residues. The germline gives CDR1 SGHNT, CDR2 YENEEA. CDR3 bases: TGTGCCAGCAGCTTAGGGCCGGGCGCAGAGACCCAGTACTTC. As protein: CASSLGPGAETQYF.

The chain has TRBV15 and TRBJ2-5; 8 positions match TRBD2. CDR3 length: 15 residues. Per the germline V gene, CDR1 is LNHNV and CDR2 is YYDKDF (reference sequence). Trimming took 0 bases from V and 5 from J; bases not matched to a gene: 5. Here the CDR3 reads CATSREKRGHETQYF. CDR3 DNA sequence: TGTGCCACCAGCAGAGAGAAGCGGGGGCACGAGACCCAGTACTTC.

As concerns this clonotype: This clone may be a read error of a much larger clone one base away. The chain joins TRBV7-2 to TRBJ1-2; 7 bases align to TRBD1. This CDR3 is 15 amino acids long. Germline V gene data show CDR1 as SGHTA and CDR2 as FQGNSA. The CDR3 here is CANSPGTVRFYGYTF. The DNA for the CDR3 is TGTGCCAACAGCCCGGGGACAGTCCGATTCTATGGCTACACCTTC.

This chain links TRBV25-1 with TRBJ1-5, with TRBD1 identical over 8 bases. The CDR3 sequence is 15 residues long. Trimming cost V 4 bases and J 0 bases; bases outside gene matches: 2. The germline V gene encodes CDR1 MGHDK and CDR2 SYGVNS. The CDR3 region has the DNA TGTGCCAGCAGTGGGACAGGGTATAGCAATCAGCCCCAGCATTTT. This translates into CASSGTGYSNQPQHF.

In this sample, this clonotype turned up a few times. The chain has TRBV6-6 and TRBJ2-1, with 10 bases lining up with TRBD2. The germline V gene encodes CDR1 MNHNY and CDR2 SVGAGI (reference sequence). There are 17 residues in the CDR3. The ends lost 0 bases at V and 7 bases at J; junction bases unmatched: 9. CDR3 residues: CASSYSPELAGFNEQFF. The CDR3 bases are TGTGCCAGCAGTTACTCTCCTGAACTAGCGGGGTTTAATGAGCAGTTCTTC.

This clonotype has only a few counts. V is TRBV7-9 and J is TRBJ2-1, with D tentatively TRBD1 or TRBD2 (6 bases each). The germline gives CDR1 SEHNR, CDR2 FQNEAQ (reference sequence). Trimming left V 7 bases short and J 6 bases short, with 28 bases between. This CDR3 spans 18 amino acids. CDR3 sequence (DNA): TGTGCCAGCATCCCCCTCAGTAGGGTGGGGGGCCAGCCCAATGAGCAGTTCTTC. Translation: CASIPLSRVGGQPNEQFF.

This clonotype was recorded a few times. The chain uses TRBV25-1 and TRBJ2-1, with D perhaps matching TRBD1 (6 bases). Looked up from germline, CDR1 is MGHDK and CDR2 is SYGVNS. Trimming cost V 3 bases and J 9 bases, with 12 bases left between them. The CDR3 consists of 13 residues. As DNA, the CDR3 is TGTGCCAGCAGTGACGGACAGTTCAGTGAGCAGTTCTTC. Its translation: CASSDGQFSEQFF.